Described below is a single TCR beta chain sequence and its context. CDR1 is LNHDA and CDR2 is SQIVND in the germline V gene (reference sequence). This CDR3 has 16 residues. Unmatched junction bases numbered 8, after V lost 3 bases and J lost 4 bases. In the original workflow: Amplification of reference gene primers provided the estimated nucleated cell counts. Using immunoSEQ multiplex PCR, the repertoire was profiled, and TCRdb retains in-frame clones only, with some absent. That table is the source of V, J and clone size, and D and trimming were worked out from the DNA. The table lists 360,000 or so clones, roughly nine tenths of them singletons, with under 3% in the top ten. Participants were aged about 18 to 90 years, lived in over 20 US areas, and enrolled virtually. This specimen comes from a study of blood T cell repertoires in COVID-19.

This clonotype originated in a woman in her twenties or thirties who had recovered from COVID-19. The sample comprised PBMCs or T cells enriched from blood (not recorded which). The chain employs TRBV19 and TRBJ2-7, with TRBD2 identical over 11 bases. Written as DNA, the CDR3 is TGTGCCAGTAGTATTTCGACTAGCGGGACGTTTTACGAGCAGTACTTC. It encodes CASSISTSGTFYEQYF.